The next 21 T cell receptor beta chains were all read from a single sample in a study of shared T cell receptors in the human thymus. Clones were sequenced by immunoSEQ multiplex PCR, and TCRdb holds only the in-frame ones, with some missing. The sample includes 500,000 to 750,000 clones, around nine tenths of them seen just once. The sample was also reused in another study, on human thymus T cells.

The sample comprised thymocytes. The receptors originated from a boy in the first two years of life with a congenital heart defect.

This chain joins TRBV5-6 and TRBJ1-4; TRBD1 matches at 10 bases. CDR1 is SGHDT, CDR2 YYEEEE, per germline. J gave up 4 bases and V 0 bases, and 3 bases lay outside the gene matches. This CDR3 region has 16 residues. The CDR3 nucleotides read TGTGCCAGCAGCTTGGGGGACAGGGGCCGTAATGAAAAACTGTTTTTT. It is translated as CASSLGDRGRNEKLFF.

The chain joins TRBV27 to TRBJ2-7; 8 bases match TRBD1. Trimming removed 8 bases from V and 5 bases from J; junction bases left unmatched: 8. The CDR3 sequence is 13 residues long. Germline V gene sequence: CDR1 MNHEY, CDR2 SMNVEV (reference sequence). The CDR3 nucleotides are TGTGCCAGCGGCCAGGGGGCGCGCGACGAGCAGTACTTC. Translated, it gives CASGQGARDEQYF.

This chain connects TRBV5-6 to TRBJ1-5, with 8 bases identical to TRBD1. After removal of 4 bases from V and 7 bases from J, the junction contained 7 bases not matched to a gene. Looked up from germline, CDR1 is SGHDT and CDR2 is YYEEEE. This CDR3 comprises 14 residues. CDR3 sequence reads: CASSNDRGQQPQHF. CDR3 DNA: TGTGCCAGCAGCAATGACAGGGGACAGCAGCCCCAGCATTTT.

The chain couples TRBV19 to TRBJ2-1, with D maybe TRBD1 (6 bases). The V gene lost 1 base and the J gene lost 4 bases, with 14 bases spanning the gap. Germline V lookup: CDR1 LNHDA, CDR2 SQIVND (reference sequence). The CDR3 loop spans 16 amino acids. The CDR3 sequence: CASSIAGDPGYNEQFF. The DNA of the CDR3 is TGTGCCAGTAGTATAGCAGGGGACCCGGGGTACAATGAGCAGTTCTTC. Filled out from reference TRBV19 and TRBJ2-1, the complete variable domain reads DGGITQSPKYLFRKEGQNVTLSCEQNLNHDAMYWYRQDPGQGLRLIYYSQIVNDFQKGDIAEGYSVSREKKESFPLTVTSAQKNPTAFYLCASSIAGDPGYNEQFFGPGTRLTVL.

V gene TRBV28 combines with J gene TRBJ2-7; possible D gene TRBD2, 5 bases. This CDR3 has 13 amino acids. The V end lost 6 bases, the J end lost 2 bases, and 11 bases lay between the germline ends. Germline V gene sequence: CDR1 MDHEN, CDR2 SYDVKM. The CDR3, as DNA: TGTGCCAGCAGCTTAGCGCCCACCTACGAGCAGTACTTC. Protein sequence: CASSLAPTYEQYF.

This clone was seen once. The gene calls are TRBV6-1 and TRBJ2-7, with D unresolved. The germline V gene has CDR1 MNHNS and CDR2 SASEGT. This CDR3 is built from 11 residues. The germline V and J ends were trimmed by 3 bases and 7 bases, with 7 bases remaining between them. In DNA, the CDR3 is TGTGCCAGCAGTGATGACTGGGAGCAGTACTTC. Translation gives CASSDDWEQYF.

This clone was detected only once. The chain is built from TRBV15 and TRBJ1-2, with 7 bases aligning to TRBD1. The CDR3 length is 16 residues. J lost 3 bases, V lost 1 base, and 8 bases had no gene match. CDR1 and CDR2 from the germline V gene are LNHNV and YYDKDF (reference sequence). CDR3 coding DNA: TGTGCCACCAGCAGAGGGCCGCAGGGGGAGGACTATGGCTACACCTTC. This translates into CATSRGPQGEDYGYTF.

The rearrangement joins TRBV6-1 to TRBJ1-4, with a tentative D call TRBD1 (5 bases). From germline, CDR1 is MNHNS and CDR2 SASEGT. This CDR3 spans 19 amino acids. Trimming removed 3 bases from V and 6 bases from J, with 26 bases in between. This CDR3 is CASSESQGWVSWTHEKLFF. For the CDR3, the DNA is TGTGCCAGCAGTGAGAGTCAGGGTTGGGTTTCATGGACCCATGAAAAACTGTTTTTT.

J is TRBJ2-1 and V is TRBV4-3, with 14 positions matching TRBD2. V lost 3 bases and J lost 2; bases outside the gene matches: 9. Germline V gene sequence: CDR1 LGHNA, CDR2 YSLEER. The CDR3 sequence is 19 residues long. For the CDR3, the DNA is TGCGCCAGCAGCCAGGAATCGACTAGCGGGAGGGCTACCTACAATGAGCAGTTCTTC. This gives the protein CASSQESTSGRATYNEQFF.

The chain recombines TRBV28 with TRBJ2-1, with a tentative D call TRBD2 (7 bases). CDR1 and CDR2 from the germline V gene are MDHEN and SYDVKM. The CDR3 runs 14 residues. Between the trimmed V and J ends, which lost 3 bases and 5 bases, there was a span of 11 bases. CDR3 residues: CASSFGGRDNEQFF. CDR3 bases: TGTGCCAGCAGTTTCGGGGGGCGAGACAATGAGCAGTTCTTC.

The CDR3 sequence: CASSLAGFETEAFF. As DNA, the CDR3 is TGTGCCAGCAGCTTGGCAGGGTTCGAGACTGAAGCTTTCTTT. The chain carries TRBV5-6 and TRBJ1-1; weak D call: TRBD1 (5 bases). This CDR3 has 14 amino acids. Trimming cost V 0 bases and J 5 bases, with 11 bases left between them. CDR1 is SGHDT and CDR2 is YYEEEE in the germline V gene.

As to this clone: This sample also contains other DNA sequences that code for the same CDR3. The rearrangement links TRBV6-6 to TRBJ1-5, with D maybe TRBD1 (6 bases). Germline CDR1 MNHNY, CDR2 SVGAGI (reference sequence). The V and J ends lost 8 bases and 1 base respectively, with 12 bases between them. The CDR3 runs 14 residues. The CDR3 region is CASLGTGSNQPQHF. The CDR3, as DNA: TGTGCCAGCTTAGGAACAGGGAGCAATCAGCCCCAGCATTTT.

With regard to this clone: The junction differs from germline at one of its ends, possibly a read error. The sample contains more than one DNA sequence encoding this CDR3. The CDR3 region has the DNA TGCGCCAGCAGCCCCTCGGGGGCGACTAGCGCCACTGCGAGGGAGACCCAGTACTTC. This gives the protein CASSPSGATSATARETQYF. The chain employs TRBV13 and TRBJ2-5, with 8 bases matching TRBD2. The germline V gene has CDR1 PRHDT and CDR2 FYEKMQ (reference sequence). The CDR3 runs 19 residues.

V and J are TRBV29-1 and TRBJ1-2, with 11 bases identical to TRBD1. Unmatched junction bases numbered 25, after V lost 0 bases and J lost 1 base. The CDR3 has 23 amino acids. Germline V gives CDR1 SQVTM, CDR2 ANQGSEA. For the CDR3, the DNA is TGCAGCGTTGAAGATCGTGGGAGAGGGACAGGGGGTACTCCACGGGGACTTAACTATGGCTACACCTTC. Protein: CSVEDRGRGTGGTPRGLNYGYTF.

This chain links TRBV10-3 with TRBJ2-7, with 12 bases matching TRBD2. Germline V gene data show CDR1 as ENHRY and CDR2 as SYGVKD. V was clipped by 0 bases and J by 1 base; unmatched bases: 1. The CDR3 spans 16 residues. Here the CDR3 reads CAISESLAGGSYEQYF. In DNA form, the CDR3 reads TGTGCCATCAGTGAGTCTCTAGCGGGAGGGTCCTACGAGCAGTACTTC.

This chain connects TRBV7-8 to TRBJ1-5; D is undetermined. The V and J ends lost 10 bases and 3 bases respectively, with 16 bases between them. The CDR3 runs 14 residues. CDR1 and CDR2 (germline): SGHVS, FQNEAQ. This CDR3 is CATPPRGFNQPQHF. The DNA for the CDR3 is TGTGCCACCCCCCCAAGAGGCTTCAATCAGCCCCAGCATTTT.

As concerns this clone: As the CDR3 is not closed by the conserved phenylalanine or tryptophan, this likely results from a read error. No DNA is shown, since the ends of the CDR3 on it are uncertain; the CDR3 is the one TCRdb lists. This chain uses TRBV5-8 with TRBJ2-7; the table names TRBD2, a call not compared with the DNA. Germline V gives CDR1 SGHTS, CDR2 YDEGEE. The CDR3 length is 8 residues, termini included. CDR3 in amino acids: CASSLWGD.

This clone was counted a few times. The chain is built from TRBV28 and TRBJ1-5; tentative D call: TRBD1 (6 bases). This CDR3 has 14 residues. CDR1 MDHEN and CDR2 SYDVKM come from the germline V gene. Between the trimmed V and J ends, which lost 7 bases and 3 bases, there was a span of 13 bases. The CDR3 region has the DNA TGTGCCAGCAATCACAGGGATCTCAATCAGCCCCAGCATTTT. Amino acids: CASNHRDLNQPQHF. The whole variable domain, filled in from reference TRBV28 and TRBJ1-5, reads DVKVTQSSRYLVKRTGEKVFLECVQDMDHENMFWYRQDPGLGLRLIYFSYDVKMKEKGDIPEGYSVSREKKERFSLILESASTNQTSMYLCASNHRDLNQPQHFGDGTRLSIL.

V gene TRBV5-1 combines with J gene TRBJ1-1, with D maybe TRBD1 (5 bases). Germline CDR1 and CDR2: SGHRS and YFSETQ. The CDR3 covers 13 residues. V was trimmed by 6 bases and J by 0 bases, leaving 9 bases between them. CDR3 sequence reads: CASMGGVNTEAFF. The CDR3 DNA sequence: TGCGCCAGCATGGGAGGGGTGAACACTGAAGCTTTCTTT.

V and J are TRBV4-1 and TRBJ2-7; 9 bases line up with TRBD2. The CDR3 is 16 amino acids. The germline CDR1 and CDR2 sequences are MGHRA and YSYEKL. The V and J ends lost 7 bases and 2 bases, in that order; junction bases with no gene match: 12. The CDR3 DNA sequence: TGCGCCAGCACCCCAAGATCTAGCGGGGAACCCTACGAGCAGTACTTC. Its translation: CASTPRSSGEPYEQYF.

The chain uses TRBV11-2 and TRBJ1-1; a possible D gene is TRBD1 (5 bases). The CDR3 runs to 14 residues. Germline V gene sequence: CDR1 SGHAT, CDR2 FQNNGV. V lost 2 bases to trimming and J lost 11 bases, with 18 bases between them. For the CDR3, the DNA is TGTGCCAGCAGCTTATCAGGGCTGAATCGAGAGGCTTTCTTT. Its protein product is CASSLSGLNREAFF.